The 9 T cell receptor beta chains presented below share a single source sample, sequenced in a study of cytomegalovirus exposure and HLA in healthy donors. 13 Jbeta primers and 60 Vbeta primers were used for the PCR. TCRdb's copy holds only in-frame clones and misses some; the assay was immunoSEQ multiplex PCR. The table lists around 40,000 clones, around 90% of them singletons. What was sequenced was PBMCs. Receptors originate from a woman in her thirties or forties in good health and CMV-seropositive.

The chain links TRBV30 to TRBJ1-4; TRBD1 matches 8 bases. CDR1 and CDR2 (germline): GTSNPN, SVGIG (reference sequence). The CDR3 is 15 amino acids. The ends lost 2 bases at V and 8 bases at J; junction bases unmatched: 10. In DNA form, the CDR3 reads TGTGCCTGGAGTCAACGTTACAGGGGGGCGGAAAAACTGTTTTTT. It codes for CAWSQRYRGAEKLFF.

The DNA for the CDR3 is TGTGCCAGCAGCTTGGCAGGCCGAACCTACGAGCAGTACTTC. Its protein product is CASSLAGRTYEQYF. The chain uses TRBV5-4 and TRBJ2-7; D call uncertain. The germline gives CDR1 SGHNT, CDR2 YYREEE (reference sequence). V lost 0 bases and J 2 bases, leaving 9 bases between the germline ends. CDR3 length equals 14 residues.

The J gene is TRBJ1-2, the V gene TRBV5-1, with TRBD1 identical over 8 bases. Trimming removed 0 bases from V and 7 bases from J; junction bases left unmatched: 17. The CDR3 runs 18 residues. Germline V gene lookup returns CDR1 SGHRS and CDR2 YFSETQ. The CDR3 DNA follows: TGCGCCAGCAGCTTGGTGGTTGACAGGGGACCTTCCGCGGGTGGCTACACCTTC. Translation: CASSLVVDRGPSAGGYTF. Full variable domain (rest looked up from reference TRBV5-1 and TRBJ1-2): KAGVTQTPRYLIKTRGQQVTLSCSPISGHRSVSWYQQTPGQGLQFLFEYFSETQRNKGNFPGRFSGRQFSNSRSEMNVSTLELGDSALYLCASSLVVDRGPSAGGYTFGSGTRLTVV.

V and J are TRBV6-5 and TRBJ1-1, with D possibly being TRBD1 (5 bases). Trimming cost V 6 bases and J 1 base, with 12 bases left between them. The CDR3 runs to 14 residues. The V gene's germline CDR1 is MNHEY and CDR2 SVGAGI. The CDR3 loop reads CASRERQTNTEAFF. For the CDR3, the DNA is TGTGCCAGCAGGGAAAGACAGACGAACACTGAAGCTTTCTTT.

This chain connects TRBV6-5 to TRBJ2-5, with unresolved D. Germline CDR1 is MNHEY and CDR2 is SVGAGI. V was pared by 1 base and J by 2 bases, with 5 bases between. This CDR3 contains 13 residues. CDR3 amino acids: CASSYFQQETQYF. The CDR3 bases are TGTGCCAGCAGTTACTTTCAGCAAGAGACCCAGTACTTC.

This chain links TRBV4-2 with TRBJ2-7; D may be TRBD1 (6 bases). Per the germline V gene, CDR1 is LGHNA and CDR2 is YNFKEQ. The CDR3 spans 16 residues. Trimming pared 1 base from V and 0 bases from J, leaving 13 bases between. CDR3 in DNA: TGTGCCAGCAGCCAAGTCGCCGGACAGAACTCCTACGAGCAGTACTTC. This translates into CASSQVAGQNSYEQYF.

The genes are TRBV27 and TRBJ2-1; 7 positions agree with TRBD1. The CDR3 totals 13 residues. V dropped 7 bases and J dropped 6; count of bases not matched to a gene: 6. The germline V gene encodes CDR1 MNHEY and CDR2 SMNVEV (reference sequence). The CDR3 bases are TGTGCCAGCACAACACAGGGGACCAATGAGCAGTTCTTC. Residues: CASTTQGTNEQFF.

The V call is TRBV5-1, the J call TRBJ1-1; D is uncertain. The CDR3 spans 13 residues. V dropped 1 base and J dropped 1 base, with 5 bases sitting between them. Germline loops: CDR1 SGHRS, CDR2 YFSETQ. CDR3 sequence (DNA): TGCGCCAGCAGCTTGTCCCGGAACACTGAAGCTTTCTTT. This encodes CASSLSRNTEAFF.

The rearrangement links TRBV11-1 to TRBJ2-4; the match to TRBD1 covers 7 bases. The CDR3 is made up of 13 amino acids. Germline loops: CDR1 SGHAT, CDR2 FQDESV (reference sequence). The junction had 0 bases not matched to a gene; V was cut back by 1 base and J by 6 bases. DNA of the CDR3: TGTGCCAGCAGCTTAGGGGACAGAAACATTCAGTACTTC. This sequence encodes CASSLGDRNIQYF.